Shown below are 26 T cell receptor beta chains from a single sample sequenced in a study of CD8 T cells in Susac syndrome. The RNA input was roughly 0.45 to 1 ug, and it was reverse transcribed with random hexamers. TCRdb analysed the immunoSEQ multiplex PCR reads with MiXCR anew, one entry per CDR3 protein. The repertoire holds roughly 200,000 distinct CDR3 sequences, with roughly 92% as singletons. The sequencing input was CD4+ T cells from PBMCs. The receptors derive from a human donor with Susac syndrome.

The chain carries TRBV9 and TRBJ2-3; D possibly corresponds to TRBD2 (7 bases). This CDR3 region has 16 residues. V shed 2 bases and J shed 2 bases, with 15 bases lying between them. Germline V gene data show CDR1 as SGDLS and CDR2 as YYNGEE. CDR3: CASSVGEGGNTDTQYF. The DNA for the CDR3 is TGTGCCAGCAGCGTGGGGGAGGGGGGGAACACAGATACGCAGTATTTT.

The chain couples TRBV30 to TRBJ2-5; 13 positions agree with TRBD2. CDR1 and CDR2 (germline): GTSNPN, SVGIG (reference sequence). The CDR3 has 15 residues. Germline trimming cut 2 bases from V and 2 bases from J; bases unmatched to any gene: 2. DNA of the CDR3: TGTGCCTGGAGTCGACTAGCGGGGGGTCAAGAGACCCAGTACTTC. Its translation: CAWSRLAGGQETQYF.

This clonotype was seen only once. This chain uses TRBV3-1 with TRBJ1-2; the match to TRBD1 covers 8 bases. The CDR3 is 15 residues long. Germline V CDR1 and CDR2: LGHDT, YNNKEL (reference sequence). The J segment lost 6 bases and the V segment lost 4 bases, leaving 10 bases of the junction unmatched. In nucleotides, the CDR3 is TGTGCCAGCAGCCCTTGGTCAGGGGGCGCAGATGGCTACACCTTC. It codes for CASSPWSGGADGYTF.

The count of this clonotype is one. The gene calls are TRBV20-1 and TRBJ1-2; 8 bases fit TRBD1. CDR3 length equals 16 residues. V was clipped by 1 base and J by 5 bases; unmatched bases: 12. In germline, CDR1 is DFQATT, CDR2 SNEGSKA (reference sequence). The CDR3 reads CSARVLTSGGLYGYTF. Written as DNA, the CDR3 is TGCAGTGCTAGAGTCCTAACCTCAGGGGGCCTGTATGGCTACACCTTC.

CDR3 region: CSARAGNYEQYF. The DNA for the CDR3 is TGCAGTGCTAGAGCCGGGAACTACGAGCAGTACTTC. The chain carries TRBV20-1 and TRBJ2-7; weak D call: TRBD2 (5 bases). From germline, CDR1 is DFQATT and CDR2 SNEGSKA (reference sequence). V lost 1 base, J lost 3 bases, and 7 bases lay in between. CDR3 length: 12 amino acids.

This chain uses TRBV2 with TRBJ1-1; D call uncertain. V lost 3 bases to trimming and J lost 5 bases, with 10 bases between them. The germline CDR1 and CDR2 sequences are SNHLY and FYNNEI. The CDR3 loop spans 13 amino acids. The DNA for the CDR3 is TGTGCCAGCAGTGAGGTCCGGGATACTGAAGCTTTCTTT. Protein sequence: CASSEVRDTEAFF. The variable domain in full, with the rest retrieved from reference TRBV2 and TRBJ1-1, is EPEVTQTPSHQVTQMGQEVILRCVPISNHLYFYWYRQILGQKVEFLVSFYNNEISEKSEIFDDQFSVERPDGSNFTLKIRSTKLEDSAMYFCASSEVRDTEAFFGQGTRLTVV.

V and J are TRBV3-1 and TRBJ2-1, with no clear D. CDR3 size: 12 residues. The ends were cut back, 5 bases at V and 6 bases at J, with 8 bases in the middle. Germline CDR1 and CDR2: LGHDT and YNNKEL (reference sequence). In nucleotides, the CDR3 is TGTGCCAGCAGCACTCAGAGCAATGAGCAGTTCTTC. Translated: CASSTQSNEQFF.

This sequence joins TRBV3-1 and TRBJ2-7; D not resolved. V gave up 0 bases and J gave up 6 bases, with 3 bases separating them. There are 11 residues in the CDR3. Germline-derived CDR1 and CDR2 are LGHDT and YNNKEL (reference sequence). CDR3 loop: CASSQEVEQYF. The DNA of the CDR3 is TGTGCCAGCAGCCAAGAAGTCGAGCAGTACTTC.

The chain has TRBV18 and TRBJ2-3; D ambiguous. The germline gives CDR1 KGHSH, CDR2 LQKENI. This CDR3 is 13 amino acids long. The V end was cut by 3 bases, the J end by 2 bases, with 6 bases between. CDR3 residues: CASSPGYTDTQYF. CDR3 DNA sequence: TGTGCCAGCTCACCGGGCTACACAGATACGCAGTATTTT.

The chain couples TRBV7-6 to TRBJ2-3; D is unresolved. Germline V gene sequence: CDR1 SGHVS, CDR2 FNYEAQ. The V and J ends lost 5 bases and 4 bases respectively, with 10 bases between them. There are 13 residues in the CDR3. The CDR3 reads CASSTREADTQYF. CDR3 bases: TGTGCCAGCAGCACCAGAGAGGCAGATACGCAGTATTTT.

This clonotype has just one count. The chain recombines TRBV12-3 or TRBV12-4 with TRBJ2-1; D is possibly TRBD1 or TRBD2 (5 bases each). V gave up 2 bases and J gave up 7 bases, with 15 bases separating them. The CDR3 is made up of 15 amino acids. The CDR3 DNA is TGTGCCAGCAGTTTACGCCGGGGCGCATGGAATGAGCAGTTCTTC. This encodes CASSLRRGAWNEQFF.

The genes are TRBV5-4 and TRBJ2-2, with D maybe TRBD1 (5 bases). CDR1 is SGHNT and CDR2 is YYREEE in the germline V gene (reference sequence). The CDR3 is made up of 16 amino acids. V was shortened by 0 bases and J by 5 bases, with 14 bases between the two germline ends. CDR3 loop: CASSLAGQGQTGELFF. Here the CDR3 DNA reads TGTGCCAGCAGCTTGGCCGGGCAGGGCCAAACCGGGGAGCTGTTTTTT.

This clonotype was observed a single time. The gene calls are TRBV7-8 and TRBJ1-2; weak D call: TRBD1 (5 bases). Trimming stripped 5 bases from V and 8 bases from J, with 15 bases between. CDR1 SGHVS and CDR2 FQNEAQ come from the germline V gene. The CDR3 is made up of 13 amino acids. This CDR3 reads CASSRDPPRGYTF. The CDR3 bases are TGTGCCAGCAGCCGGGACCCTCCCAGGGGCTACACCTTC.

The genes are TRBV3-1 and TRBJ1-2, with TRBD1 identical over 7 bases. This CDR3 region has 13 residues. Germline V gene sequence: CDR1 LGHDT, CDR2 YNNKEL (reference sequence). Trimming cost V 7 bases and J 7 bases; bases outside gene matches: 9. The DNA for the CDR3 is TGTGCCAGCACCCGGACAGGCGCGACTGGCTACACCTTC. It translates to CASTRTGATGYTF.

V gene TRBV12-3 or TRBV12-4 combines with J gene TRBJ2-7; no clear D. The ends were cut back, 4 bases at V and 0 bases at J, with 7 bases in the middle. This CDR3 region has 13 residues. The CDR3 here is CASSSGLSYEQYF. The DNA for the CDR3 is TGTGCCAGCAGTTCCGGCCTCTCCTACGAGCAGTACTTC.

The genes are TRBV29-1 and TRBJ1-1, with 10 bases matching TRBD1. CDR1 and CDR2 from the germline V gene are SQVTM and ANQGSEA. The length of the CDR3 is 14 residues. V trimming: 1 base; J trimming: 4 bases; junction bases outside the gene matches: 3. The CDR3 nucleotides read TGCAGCGTTGAAGGGGGGACAGGGGTCACTGAAGCTTTCTTT. Protein: CSVEGGTGVTEAFF. Full variable domain (remainder filled in from reference TRBV29-1 and TRBJ1-1): SAVISQKPSRDICQRGTSLTIQCQVDSQVTMMFWYRQQPGQSLTLIATANQGSEATYESGFVIDKFPISRPNLTFSTLTVSNMSPEDSSIYLCSVEGGTGVTEAFFGQGTRLTVV.

The chain recombines TRBV19 with TRBJ1-1; a possible D gene is TRBD1 (5 bases). Germline V gene sequence: CDR1 LNHDA, CDR2 SQIVND (reference sequence). The length of the CDR3 is 11 residues. V gave up 8 bases and J gave up 9 bases, with 13 bases separating them. CDR3 amino acids: CASHTRGKAFF. The CDR3 bases are TGTGCCAGTCATACGAGGGGTAAAGCTTTCTTT.

This chain joins TRBV19 and TRBJ1-1; 7 bases agree with TRBD1. This CDR3 is built from 14 residues. The germline V gene has CDR1 LNHDA and CDR2 SQIVND (reference sequence). Losses at the gene ends were 4 bases for V and 0 bases for J; bases not matched to a gene: 2. DNA of the CDR3: TGTGCCAGTAGTAGGGGACAGTTGAACACTGAAGCTTTCTTT. It yields the protein CASSRGQLNTEAFF. The full variable domain, with the rest looked up from reference TRBV19 and TRBJ1-1, is DGGITQSPKYLFRKEGQNVTLSCEQNLNHDAMYWYRQDPGQGLRLIYYSQIVNDFQKGDIAEGYSVSREKKESFPLTVTSAQKNPTAFYLCASSRGQLNTEAFFGQGTRLTVV.

The genes are TRBV5-4 and TRBJ2-3; D is unresolved. Trimming took 0 bases from V and 3 from J, leaving 11 bases between them. Per the germline V gene, CDR1 is SGHNT and CDR2 is YYREEE (reference sequence). The CDR3 runs 15 residues. CDR3 bases: TGTGCCAGCAGCTTGGCTAGTCCTGGGACAGATACGCAGTATTTT. Translating gives CASSLASPGTDTQYF.

The V call is TRBV12-3 or TRBV12-4, the J call TRBJ1-1; unclear D gene. The CDR3 sequence is 13 residues long. The V end was cut by 5 bases, the J end by 6 bases, with 13 bases between. CDR3 in amino acids: CASSGHGAAEAFF. The CDR3 nucleotides read TGTGCCAGCAGTGGGCACGGTGCCGCTGAAGCTTTCTTT.

The CDR3 is CASSEEQETQYF. The CDR3 bases are TGTGCCAGCAGTGAGGAGCAGGAGACCCAGTACTTC. The chain is built from TRBV2 and TRBJ2-5; unclear D gene. Germline CDR1 and CDR2: SNHLY and FYNNEI. This CDR3 is built from 12 residues. The germline V and J ends were trimmed by 3 bases and 5 bases, with 7 bases remaining between them.

The rearrangement links TRBV6-5 to TRBJ2-7, with 8 bases that match TRBD1. The CDR3 contains 13 residues. Germline trimming cut 4 bases from V and 7 bases from J; bases unmatched to any gene: 6. The germline V gene encodes CDR1 MNHEY and CDR2 SVGAGI. In DNA form, the CDR3 reads TGTGCCAGCAGTTCGGACAGGGCGGGGGAGCAGTACTTC. Amino acid sequence: CASSSDRAGEQYF.

This clonotype was counted once. The chain combines TRBV10-3 with TRBJ2-5; D is possibly TRBD1 (5 bases). Looked up from germline, CDR1 is ENHRY and CDR2 is SYGVKD. CDR3 size: 13 residues. Trimming cost V 6 bases and J 5 bases, with 13 bases left between them. CDR3 coding DNA: TGTGCCATCAGCGTCAGGGCTGGGGAGACCCAGTACTTC. This codes for CAISVRAGETQYF.

This clonotype was counted once. The V gene is TRBV15, the J gene TRBJ2-5; possible D gene TRBD2, 6 bases. The CDR3 is 14 residues long. V was clipped by 1 base and J by 5 bases, with 11 bases between them. From germline, CDR1 is LNHNV and CDR2 YYDKDF (reference sequence). In DNA form, the CDR3 reads TGTGCCACCAGCAGAGCCGGGGGTCAGGAGACCCAGTACTTC. Amino acids: CATSRAGGQETQYF.

The V gene is TRBV7-6, the J gene TRBJ2-5; D gene unclear. Trimming pared 4 bases from V and 1 base from J, leaving 16 bases between. The germline gives CDR1 SGHVS, CDR2 FNYEAQ. This CDR3 has 16 amino acids. This CDR3 is CASSSGPQLGQETQYF. The CDR3 bases are TGTGCCAGCAGCTCCGGCCCACAACTGGGCCAAGAGACCCAGTACTTC.

V and J are TRBV5-1 and TRBJ2-7, with 7 nucleotides matching TRBD2. Germline V gene data show CDR1 as SGHRS and CDR2 as YFSETQ. The CDR3 totals 14 residues. The V gene end was trimmed by 3 bases and the J gene end by 1 base; junction bases not matched to a gene: 4. CDR3 residues: CASSSPGGSYEQYF. The DNA for the CDR3 is TGCGCCAGCAGCTCCCCCGGGGGGTCCTACGAGCAGTACTTC.